A selection of T cell receptor beta chains follows, all from one sample in a study of T cell repertoires in ileal Crohn's disease. Sequencing was performed with immunoSEQ multiplex PCR; in TCRdb, only in-frame clones are kept and a portion is missing. The sample comprises approximately 13,000 clones, about three quarters of which are singletons, and approximately 4.7% rests with the top ten. The specimen sequenced was ileal tissue. The receptors shown here come from an adult with Crohn's disease. The conserved cysteine and the conserved F or W are not part of the CDR3 here. The D gene is left open where the match is weak. Some rows mark clone size as missing; the rest say once, few, many or name a class of expanded clone.

NA,TRBV4-3,once,TRBJ1-5,ASSQDWSGKTPQH
NA,TRBV14,NA,TRBJ1-4,ASSWRGGKLF
NA,TRBV28,NA,TRBJ2-7,ASSSFSFEQY
TRBD2,TRBV2,once,TRBJ2-3,ASSSGGARGDTQY
NA,TRBV5-8,NA,TRBJ2-4,ASSFPGSVGNIQY
NA,TRBV9,NA,TRBJ1-3,ASSVGGPGNTIY
NA,TRBV7-9,NA,TRBJ1-1,ASSLSSTGTEAF
NA,TRBV5-4,once,TRBJ2-7,ASSLAGGTSYEQY
TRBD2,TRBV2,NA,TRBJ2-5,ASRESSGQETQY
TRBD1,TRBV6-6,once,TRBJ1-1,ATRQGDTEAF
NA,TRBV20-1,NA,TRBJ2-5,SANGRQTQY
NA,TRBV7-9,once,TRBJ1-3,ASSLFSGVGNTIY
TRBD2,TRBV19,NA,TRBJ2-2,ASSTGTSGGVAGELF
NA,TRBV9,NA,TRBJ2-5,ASSVAGETQY
NA,TRBV27,NA,TRBJ2-7,ASLSYEQY
NA,TRBV21-1,NA,TRBJ1-6,AKETQNSPLH
NA,TRBV7-2,NA,TRBJ1-2,ASSPGRGNYGYT
NA,TRBV11-3,NA,TRBJ2-2,ASSPGGGLAGELF
NA,TRBV6-6,NA,TRBJ1-2,ASSYKGALKHYGYT
NA,TRBV29-1,NA,TRBJ1-1,SVEGFRDTEAF
NA,TRBV6-5,NA,TRBJ2-7,ASSLSGLENEQY
NA,TRBV7-9,NA,TRBJ2-2,ASRRGDGSDTGELF
NA,TRBV9,NA,TRBJ2-3,ASSPSGSSSDTQY
NA,TRBV14,NA,TRBJ2-6,ASSQEAGANVLT
NA,TRBV27,NA,TRBJ2-2,ASSLSSAAGELF
NA,TRBV7-3,NA,TRBJ1-5,ASSLTQGQPQH
TRBD1,TRBV5-1,NA,TRBJ2-5,ASRAGTGGNGETQY
NA,TRBV9,NA,TRBJ2-3,ASSVSYTDTQY
NA,TRBV6-1,NA,TRBJ1-1,ASSEGGGYTEAF
NA,TRBV27,large,TRBJ2-3,ASSLIRSDTQY
NA,TRBV11-3,NA,TRBJ2-2,ASSLGGGRTTNTGELF
TRBD2,TRBV4-1,NA,TRBJ2-3,ASSLTSAKDTQY
TRBD2,TRBV7-6,NA,TRBJ2-3,ASRVGRGGRTDTQY
NA,TRBV18,NA,TRBJ1-2,AGFGGNYGYT
NA,TRBV5-4,NA,TRBJ1-5,ASSLAGQPQH
NA,TRBV2,NA,TRBJ2-2,ASSVRQNTGELF
TRBD2,TRBV7-8,NA,TRBJ2-1,ASSYSGGSYNEQF
NA,TRBV5-8,NA,TRBJ2-1,ASSGSGRRSYNEQF
NA,TRBV4-2,NA,TRBJ2-3,ASSQDTASTDTQY
TRBD1,TRBV7-2,NA,TRBJ1-4,ASSLAGGQGVEKLF
TRBD1,TRBV11-2,NA,TRBJ1-1,ASSSGQQNTEAF
TRBD1,TRBV27,NA,TRBJ2-7,ASKSVDRVTEQY
NA,TRBV7-2,NA,TRBJ2-1,ASSIQRNEQF
TRBD1,TRBV2,NA,TRBJ2-3,ASSYGRGHIDTQY
NA,TRBV2,NA,TRBJ1-4,ASSEAPGVGEKLF
NA,TRBV10-3,NA,TRBJ1-5,AISDGDKGNQPQH
TRBD1,TRBV19,NA,TRBJ2-2,ASISNRGRNTGELF
NA,TRBV2,once,TRBJ2-5,ASSGRMTLAAAETQY
TRBD1,TRBV5-6,NA,TRBJ2-7,ASSTDRDRVQFYEQY
NA,TRBV2,once,TRBJ2-5,ASSYSLEDATLQETQY
NA,TRBV19,NA,TRBJ2-7,ASSRERGEQY
TRBD1,TRBV2,NA,TRBJ2-7,ASSATGGVYEQY
NA,TRBV11-2,NA,TRBJ2-3,ASSSNRADTQY
NA,TRBV19,NA,TRBJ1-5,ASSIGSLANQPQH
NA,TRBV11-2,NA,TRBJ2-2,ASSLSSTALNTGELF
NA,TRBV7-2,NA,TRBJ2-7,ASSLARYEQY
TRBD2,TRBV19,NA,TRBJ2-1,ASSGLAGGTYNEQF
TRBD1,TRBV28,few,TRBJ2-6,ASSSGQAGANVLT